This is a list of T cell receptor beta chains from one sample in a study of blood T cell repertoires in COVID-19. Generated by immunoSEQ multiplex PCR, the TCRdb table keeps only in-frame clones and is missing some. The sample holds tens of thousands of clones; approximately 85% are singletons and the top ten take roughly 45%. Material for sequencing was peripheral blood. Receptor source: a human donor in a cohort sampled during active COVID-19. The CDR3 runs from the conserved cysteine through the conserved F or W. D genes are given only for firm matches.

d_call: TRBD2
j_call: TRBJ2-5
v_call: TRBV2
cdr3_aa: CASSDGLAATQYF

d_call: NA
j_call: TRBJ2-4
v_call: TRBV7-3
cdr3_aa: CASSLHPPLAVAKNIQYF

d_call: NA
j_call: TRBJ1-6
v_call: TRBV18
cdr3_aa: CASSPPGINSPLHF

d_call: TRBD1
j_call: TRBJ2-7
v_call: TRBV10-3
cdr3_aa: CAISEYDGQVVQYF

d_call: TRBD1
j_call: TRBJ1-5
v_call: TRBV4-2
cdr3_aa: CASSQTDGTGGNQPQHF

d_call: NA
j_call: TRBJ2-1
v_call: TRBV24-1
cdr3_aa: CATRAAAGSSEQFF

d_call: TRBD1
j_call: TRBJ1-1
v_call: TRBV7-3
cdr3_aa: CASSLTRTGLDTEAFF

d_call: NA
j_call: TRBJ1-1
v_call: TRBV19
cdr3_aa: CASSGTVDTEAFF

d_call: NA
j_call: TRBJ2-1
v_call: TRBV7-3
cdr3_aa: CASSFSNNEQFF

d_call: NA
j_call: TRBJ2-7
v_call: TRBV11-2
cdr3_aa: CASSLGPGTSYEQYF

d_call: TRBD2
j_call: TRBJ2-3
v_call: TRBV5-1
cdr3_aa: CASSSGLVTDTQYF

d_call: NA
j_call: TRBJ1-2
v_call: TRBV4-3
cdr3_aa: CASSQVLGYGYTF

d_call: TRBD1
j_call: TRBJ2-1
v_call: TRBV24-1
cdr3_aa: CATSGGRDRGHVSYNEQFF

d_call: NA
j_call: TRBJ2-7
v_call: TRBV28
cdr3_aa: CASSTYRSTSYEQYF

d_call: NA
j_call: TRBJ2-1
v_call: TRBV6-5
cdr3_aa: CASRPQALNEQFF

d_call: NA
j_call: TRBJ1-1
v_call: TRBV12-2
cdr3_aa: CASRLIEGQLNTEAFF

d_call: TRBD1
j_call: TRBJ2-7
v_call: TRBV11-2
cdr3_aa: CASSSTAGTGAAGEQYF

d_call: TRBD1
j_call: TRBJ1-1
v_call: TRBV9
cdr3_aa: CASSGAGGEAFF

d_call: NA
j_call: TRBJ2-7
v_call: TRBV7-8
cdr3_aa: CASSSLGTTPGQYF

d_call: NA
j_call: TRBJ1-2
v_call: TRBV3-1/TRBV3-2
cdr3_aa: CASSYSLRGSYGYTF

d_call: NA
j_call: TRBJ1-5
v_call: TRBV28
cdr3_aa: CASITGGAYQPQHF

d_call: TRBD2
j_call: TRBJ2-2
v_call: TRBV27
cdr3_aa: CASSLRGVEAGELFF

d_call: NA
j_call: TRBJ2-6
v_call: TRBV19
cdr3_aa: CASTQRGGRSGANVLTF

d_call: NA
j_call: TRBJ1-2
v_call: TRBV4-3
cdr3_aa: CASSQSYRDTLYGYTF

d_call: TRBD1
j_call: TRBJ2-3
v_call: TRBV19
cdr3_aa: CASSKGQGRTDTQYF

d_call: NA
j_call: TRBJ1-4
v_call: TRBV3-1/TRBV3-2
cdr3_aa: CASSPGATNEKLFF

d_call: NA
j_call: TRBJ2-1
v_call: TRBV2
cdr3_aa: CASTRVDEQFF

d_call: NA
j_call: TRBJ2-7
v_call: TRBV3-1/TRBV3-2
cdr3_aa: CASSQDPGFNEQYF

d_call: TRBD2
j_call: TRBJ2-7
v_call: TRBV6-2/TRBV6-3
cdr3_aa: CASSYSISGSGFEQYF

d_call: NA
j_call: TRBJ2-7
v_call: TRBV2
cdr3_aa: CASSEAEGLYEQYF

d_call: TRBD1
j_call: TRBJ1-4
v_call: TRBV2
cdr3_aa: CASSHRGRDEKLFF

d_call: NA
j_call: TRBJ1-5
v_call: TRBV6-4
cdr3_aa: CASSEQENQPQHF

d_call: NA
j_call: TRBJ1-2
v_call: TRBV9
cdr3_aa: CASSGLYGYTF

d_call: NA
j_call: TRBJ1-1
v_call: TRBV12-3/TRBV12-4
cdr3_aa: CASSFLTEAFF

d_call: TRBD1
j_call: TRBJ2-2
v_call: TRBV18
cdr3_aa: CASSPLLQGPGELFF

d_call: TRBD1
j_call: TRBJ1-1
v_call: TRBV10-3
cdr3_aa: CAISDSGGMNTEAFF

d_call: TRBD1
j_call: TRBJ2-4
v_call: TRBV5-1
cdr3_aa: CASSRGTGDRNIQYF

d_call: NA
j_call: TRBJ2-3
v_call: TRBV4-3
cdr3_aa: CASSLEGEGLGTDTQYF

d_call: NA
j_call: TRBJ2-7
v_call: TRBV19
cdr3_aa: CASSNLGTNYEQYF

d_call: TRBD1
j_call: TRBJ1-1
v_call: TRBV7-9
cdr3_aa: CASSRTGLNTEAFF

d_call: TRBD2
j_call: TRBJ2-3
v_call: TRBV5-1
cdr3_aa: CASARLAVSHDTQYF

d_call: TRBD1
j_call: TRBJ1-4
v_call: TRBV6-5
cdr3_aa: CASSINRGGTEKLFF

d_call: NA
j_call: TRBJ2-2
v_call: TRBV12-5
cdr3_aa: CASGSPWTAYTGELFF

d_call: TRBD1
j_call: TRBJ1-1
v_call: TRBV5-1
cdr3_aa: CASSLGGGREAFF

d_call: TRBD1
j_call: TRBJ1-5
v_call: TRBV29-1
cdr3_aa: CSVVRGPGQPQHF

d_call: NA
j_call: TRBJ2-7
v_call: TRBV28
cdr3_aa: CASRNRQGGDEQYF

d_call: TRBD1
j_call: TRBJ1-2
v_call: TRBV4-2
cdr3_aa: CASSQDPGTVTNYGYTF

d_call: TRBD1
j_call: TRBJ1-2
v_call: TRBV5-6
cdr3_aa: CASSLEVGQGNGYTF

d_call: NA
j_call: TRBJ1-1
v_call: TRBV15
cdr3_aa: CATSRGHVGRHQEAFF

d_call: TRBD1
j_call: TRBJ2-2
v_call: TRBV7-3
cdr3_aa: CASSLRDRAATGELFF

d_call: TRBD2
j_call: TRBJ2-1
v_call: TRBV7-9
cdr3_aa: CASPPRGTSSDEQFF

d_call: TRBD2
j_call: TRBJ2-1
v_call: TRBV7-3
cdr3_aa: CASSLNGGAGSEQFF

d_call: TRBD1
j_call: TRBJ2-7
v_call: TRBV5-1
cdr3_aa: CASSPLGDRVDYEQYF

d_call: TRBD1
j_call: TRBJ2-1
v_call: TRBV27
cdr3_aa: CASRQGQGGYNEQFF

d_call: TRBD1
j_call: TRBJ1-1
v_call: TRBV5-4
cdr3_aa: CASSPGDRMITEAFF

d_call: TRBD2
j_call: TRBJ2-3
v_call: TRBV7-3
cdr3_aa: CASSPRTSGDTDTQYF

d_call: NA
j_call: TRBJ2-2
v_call: TRBV27
cdr3_aa: CASTLLASGGELFF

d_call: TRBD1
j_call: TRBJ2-5
v_call: TRBV24-1
cdr3_aa: CATSEPPGQGEETQYF

d_call: TRBD1
j_call: TRBJ1-1
v_call: TRBV2
cdr3_aa: CASTRTGSFEAFF

d_call: NA
j_call: TRBJ2-1
v_call: TRBV2
cdr3_aa: CASRGRRDGPRSPVF